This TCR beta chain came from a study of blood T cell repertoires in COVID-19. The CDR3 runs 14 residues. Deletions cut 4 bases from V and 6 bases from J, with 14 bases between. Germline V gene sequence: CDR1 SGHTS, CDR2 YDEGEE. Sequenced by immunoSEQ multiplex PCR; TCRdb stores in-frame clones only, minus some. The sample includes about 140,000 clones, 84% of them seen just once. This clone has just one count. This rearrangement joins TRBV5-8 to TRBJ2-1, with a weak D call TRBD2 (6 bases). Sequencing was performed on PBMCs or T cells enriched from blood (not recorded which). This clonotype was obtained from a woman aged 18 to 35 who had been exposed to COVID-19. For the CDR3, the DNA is TGTGCCAGCAGCACCGGGACTCCATTCAATGAGCAGTTCTTC. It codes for CASSTGTPFNEQFF.